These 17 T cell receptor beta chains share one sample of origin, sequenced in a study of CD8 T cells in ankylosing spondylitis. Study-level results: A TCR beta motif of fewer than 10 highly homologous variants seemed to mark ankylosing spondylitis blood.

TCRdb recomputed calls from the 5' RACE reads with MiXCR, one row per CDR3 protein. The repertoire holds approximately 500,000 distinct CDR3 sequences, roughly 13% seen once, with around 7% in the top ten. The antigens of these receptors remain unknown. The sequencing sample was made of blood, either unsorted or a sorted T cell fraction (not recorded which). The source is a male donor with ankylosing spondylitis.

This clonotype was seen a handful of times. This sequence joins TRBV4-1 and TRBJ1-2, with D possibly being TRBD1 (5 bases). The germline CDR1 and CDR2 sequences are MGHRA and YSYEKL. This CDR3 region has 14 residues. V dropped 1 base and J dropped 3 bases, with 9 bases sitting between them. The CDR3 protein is CASSQVGADYGYTF. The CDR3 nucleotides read TGCGCCAGCAGCCAAGTAGGGGCGGACTATGGCTACACCTTC.

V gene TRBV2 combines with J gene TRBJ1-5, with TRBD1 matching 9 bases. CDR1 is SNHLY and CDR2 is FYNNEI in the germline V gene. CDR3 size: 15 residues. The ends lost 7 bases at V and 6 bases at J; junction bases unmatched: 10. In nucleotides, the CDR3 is TGTGCCAGCATCGACCCCGACAGGGGGAGTCAGCCCCAGCATTTT. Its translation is CASIDPDRGSQPQHF.

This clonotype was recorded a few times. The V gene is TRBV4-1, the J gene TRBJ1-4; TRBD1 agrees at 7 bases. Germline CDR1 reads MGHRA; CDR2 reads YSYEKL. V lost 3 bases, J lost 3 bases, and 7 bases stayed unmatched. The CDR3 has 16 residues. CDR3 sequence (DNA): TGCGCCAGCAGCCACATTAGACAGGGCCCTAATGAAAAACTGTTTTTT. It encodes CASSHIRQGPNEKLFF.

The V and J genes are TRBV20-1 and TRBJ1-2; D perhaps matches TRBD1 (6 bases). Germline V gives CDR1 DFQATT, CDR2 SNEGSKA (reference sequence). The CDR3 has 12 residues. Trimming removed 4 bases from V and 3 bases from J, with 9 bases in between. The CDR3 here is CSATRGDYGYTF. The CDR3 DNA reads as TGCAGTGCTACCAGGGGAGACTATGGCTACACCTTC.

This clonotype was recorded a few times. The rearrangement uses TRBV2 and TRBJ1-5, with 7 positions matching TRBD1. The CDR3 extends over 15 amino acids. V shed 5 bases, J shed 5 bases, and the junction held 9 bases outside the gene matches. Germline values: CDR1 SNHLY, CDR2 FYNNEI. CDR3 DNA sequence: TGTGCCAGCAGTCCAGACAGGGTCGGAGATCAGCCCCAGCATTTT. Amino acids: CASSPDRVGDQPQHF.

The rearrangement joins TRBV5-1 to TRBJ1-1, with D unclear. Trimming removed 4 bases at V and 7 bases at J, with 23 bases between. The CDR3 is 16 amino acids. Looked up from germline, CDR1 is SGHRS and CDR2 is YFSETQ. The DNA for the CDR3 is TGCGCCAGCAGCGCACGGGGATCCGGACTTGGCGTTGAAGCTTTCTTT. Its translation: CASSARGSGLGVEAFF.

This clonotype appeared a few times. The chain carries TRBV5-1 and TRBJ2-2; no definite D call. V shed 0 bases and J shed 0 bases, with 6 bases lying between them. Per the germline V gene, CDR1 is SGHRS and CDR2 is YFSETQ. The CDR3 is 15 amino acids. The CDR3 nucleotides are TGCGCCAGCAGCTTGGAAACCCCGAACACCGGGGAGCTGTTTTTT. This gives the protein CASSLETPNTGELFF.

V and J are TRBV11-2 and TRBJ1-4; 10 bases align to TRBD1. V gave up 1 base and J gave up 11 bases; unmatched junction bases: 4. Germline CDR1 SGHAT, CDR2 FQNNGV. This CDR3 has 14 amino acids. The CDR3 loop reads CASSLGPGQGKLFF. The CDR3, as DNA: TGTGCCAGCAGCTTAGGCCCGGGACAGGGGAAACTGTTTTTT.

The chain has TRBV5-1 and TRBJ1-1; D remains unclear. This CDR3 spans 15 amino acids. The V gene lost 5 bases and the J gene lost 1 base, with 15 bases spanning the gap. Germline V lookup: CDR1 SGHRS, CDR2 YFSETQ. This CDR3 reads CASSRPGVQNTEAFF. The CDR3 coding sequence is TGCGCCAGCAGTAGACCGGGAGTCCAGAACACTGAAGCTTTCTTT. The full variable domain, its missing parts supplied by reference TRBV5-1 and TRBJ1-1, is KAGVTQTPRYLIKTRGQQVTLSCSPISGHRSVSWYQQTPGQGLQFLFEYFSETQRNKGNFPGRFSGRQFSNSRSEMNVSTLELGDSALYLCASSRPGVQNTEAFFGQGTRLTVV.

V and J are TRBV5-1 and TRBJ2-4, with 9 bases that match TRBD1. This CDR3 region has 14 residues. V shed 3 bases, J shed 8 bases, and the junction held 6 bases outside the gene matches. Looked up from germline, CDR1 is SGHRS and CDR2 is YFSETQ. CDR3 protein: CASSWDRVGDIQYF. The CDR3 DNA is TGCGCCAGCAGCTGGGACAGGGTCGGAGACATTCAGTACTTC.

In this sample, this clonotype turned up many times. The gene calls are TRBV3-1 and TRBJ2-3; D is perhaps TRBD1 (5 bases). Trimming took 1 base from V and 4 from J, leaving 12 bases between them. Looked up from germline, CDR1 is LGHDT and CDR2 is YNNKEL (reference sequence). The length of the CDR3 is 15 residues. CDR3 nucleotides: TGTGCCAGCAGCCAAGGATCGGACAACGCAGATACGCAGTATTTT. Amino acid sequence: CASSQGSDNADTQYF.

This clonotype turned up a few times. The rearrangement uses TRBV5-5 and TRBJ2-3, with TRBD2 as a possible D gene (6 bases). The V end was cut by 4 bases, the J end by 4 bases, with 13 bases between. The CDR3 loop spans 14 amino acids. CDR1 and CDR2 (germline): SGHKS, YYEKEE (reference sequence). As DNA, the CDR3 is TGTGCCAGCAGCGTGCGCGGGGAAGCAGATACGCAGTATTTT. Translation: CASSVRGEADTQYF.

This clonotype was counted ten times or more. The CDR3 DNA follows: TGTGCCAGTAGATCCGGGACAGGGGGCGGTGAGCAGTTCTTC. Its protein is CASRSGTGGGEQFF. V usage is TRBV19 and J usage is TRBJ2-1; TRBD1 agrees at 12 bases. The J segment lost 9 bases and the V segment lost 6 bases, leaving 6 bases of the junction unmatched. CDR3 length: 14 residues. Germline CDR1 is LNHDA and CDR2 is SQIVND (reference sequence).

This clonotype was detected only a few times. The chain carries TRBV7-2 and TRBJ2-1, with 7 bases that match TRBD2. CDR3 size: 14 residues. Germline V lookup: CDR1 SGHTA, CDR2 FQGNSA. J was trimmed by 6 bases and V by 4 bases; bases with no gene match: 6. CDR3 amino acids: CASSWLRTSNEQFF. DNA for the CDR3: TGTGCCAGCAGCTGGCTCCGGACTAGCAATGAGCAGTTCTTC.

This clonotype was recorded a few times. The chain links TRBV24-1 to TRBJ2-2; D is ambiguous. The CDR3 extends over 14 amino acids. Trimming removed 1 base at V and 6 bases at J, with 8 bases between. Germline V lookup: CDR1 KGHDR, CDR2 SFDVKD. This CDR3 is CATSDFGFAGELFF. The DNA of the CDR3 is TGTGCCACCAGTGATTTTGGATTCGCCGGGGAGCTGTTTTTT.

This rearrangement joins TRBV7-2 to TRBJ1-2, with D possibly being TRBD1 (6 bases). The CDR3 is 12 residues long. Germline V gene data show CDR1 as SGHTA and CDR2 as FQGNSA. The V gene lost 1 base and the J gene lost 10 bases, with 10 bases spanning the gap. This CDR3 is CASSLETGPYTF. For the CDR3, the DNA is TGTGCCAGCAGCTTAGAGACAGGACCCTACACCTTC.

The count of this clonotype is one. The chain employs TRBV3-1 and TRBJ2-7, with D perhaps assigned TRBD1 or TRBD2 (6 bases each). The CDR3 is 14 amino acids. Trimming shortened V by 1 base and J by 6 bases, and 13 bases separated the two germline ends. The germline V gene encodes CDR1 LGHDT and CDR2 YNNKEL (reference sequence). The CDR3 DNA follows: TGTGCCAGCAGCCAAGGGGTAGGGGGAGGCGAGCAGTACGTC. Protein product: CASSQGVGGGEQYV.